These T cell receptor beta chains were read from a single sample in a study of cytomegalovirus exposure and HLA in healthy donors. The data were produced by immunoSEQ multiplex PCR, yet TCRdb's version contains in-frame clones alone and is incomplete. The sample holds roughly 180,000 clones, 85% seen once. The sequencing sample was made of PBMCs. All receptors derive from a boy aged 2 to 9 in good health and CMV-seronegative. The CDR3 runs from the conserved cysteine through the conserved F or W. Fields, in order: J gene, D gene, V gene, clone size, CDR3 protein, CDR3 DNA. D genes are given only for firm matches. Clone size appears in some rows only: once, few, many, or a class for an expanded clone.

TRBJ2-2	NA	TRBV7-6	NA	CASSPSQTGELFF	TGTGCCAGCAGCCCTAGCCAGACCGGGGAGCTGTTTTTT
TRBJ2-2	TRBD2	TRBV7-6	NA	CASSSLAGNTGELFF	TGTGCCAGCAGCTCCCTAGCGGGGAACACCGGGGAGCTGTTTTTT
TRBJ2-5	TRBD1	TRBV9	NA	CASSVVDRGGETQYF	TGTGCCAGCAGCGTCGTAGACAGGGGTGGAGAGACCCAGTACTTC
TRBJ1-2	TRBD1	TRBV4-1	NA	CASSQTGGSGGYTF	TGCGCCAGCAGCCAGACAGGGGGATCGGGCGGCTACACCTTC
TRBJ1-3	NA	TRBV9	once	CASSPVGGQHNSGNTIYF	TGTGCCAGCAGCCCAGTAGGTGGACAGCATAACTCTGGAAACACCATATATTTT
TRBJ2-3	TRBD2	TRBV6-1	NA	CASSPGTSSTDTQYF	TGTGCCAGCAGTCCCGGGACTAGCAGCACAGATACGCAGTATTTT
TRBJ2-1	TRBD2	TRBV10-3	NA	CAISESYALAGEWNEQFF	TGTGCCATCAGTGAGTCCTACGCACTGGCGGGGGAATGGAATGAGCAGTTCTTC
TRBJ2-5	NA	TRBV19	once	CASSISGVGETQYF	TGTGCCAGTAGCATATCAGGGGTGGGAGAGACCCAGTACTTC
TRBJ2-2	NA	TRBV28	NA	CASSKFSEELFF	TGTGCCAGCAGCAAATTCAGTGAGGAGCTGTTTTTT
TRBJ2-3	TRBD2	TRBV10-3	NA	CAISETSGGDTQYF	TGTGCCATCAGTGAGACCAGCGGGGGGGATACGCAGTATTTT
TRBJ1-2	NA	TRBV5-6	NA	CASSQSDYGYTF	TGTGCCAGCAGCCAGTCTGACTATGGCTACACCTTC
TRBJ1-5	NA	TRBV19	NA	CASSSAKGPGSNQPQHF	TGTGCCAGTAGCTCCGCTAAGGGTCCGGGGAGCAATCAGCCCCAGCATTTT
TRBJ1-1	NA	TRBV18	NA	CASSPQRLNTEAFF	TGTGCCAGCTCACCACAACGGTTGAACACTGAAGCTTTCTTT
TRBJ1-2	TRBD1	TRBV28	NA	CASSSADRFYGYTF	TGTGCCAGCAGTTCGGCGGACAGGTTCTATGGCTACACCTTC
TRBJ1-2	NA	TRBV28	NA	CASSLSAGANYGYTF	TGTGCCAGCAGTTTATCTGCAGGGGCGAACTATGGCTACACCTTC
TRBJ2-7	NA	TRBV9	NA	CASSVVPGYRYEQYF	TGTGCCAGCAGCGTAGTTCCGGGGTACCGCTACGAGCAGTACTTC
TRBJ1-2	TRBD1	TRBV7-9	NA	CASSPSGGTEGYTF	TGTGCCAGCAGCCCTTCGGGAGGGACAGAGGGCTACACCTTC
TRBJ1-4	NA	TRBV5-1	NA	CASSLEGKLFF	TGCGCCAGCAGCTTGGAGGGGAAACTGTTTTTT
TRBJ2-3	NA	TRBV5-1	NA	CASSWDTHSTDTQYF	TGCGCCAGCAGCTGGGACACTCATTCCACAGATACGCAGTATTTT
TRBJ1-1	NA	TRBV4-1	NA	CASSPLLRTGRTEAFF	TGCGCCAGCAGCCCGTTGCTACGAACAGGGCGCACTGAAGCTTTCTTT
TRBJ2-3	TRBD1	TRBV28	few	CASSLGTGNTDTQYF	TGTGCCAGCAGTTTGGGGACAGGAAACACAGATACGCAGTATTTT
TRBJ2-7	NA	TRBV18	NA	CASSPTETYEQYF	TGTGCCAGCTCACCAACAGAAACCTACGAGCAGTACTTC
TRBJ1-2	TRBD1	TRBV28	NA	CASSADRGLYGYTF	TGTGCCAGCAGTGCGGACAGGGGGCTGTATGGCTACACCTTC
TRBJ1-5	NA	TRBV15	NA	CATSRARDQPQHF	TGTGCCACCAGCAGAGCCAGGGATCAGCCCCAGCATTTT